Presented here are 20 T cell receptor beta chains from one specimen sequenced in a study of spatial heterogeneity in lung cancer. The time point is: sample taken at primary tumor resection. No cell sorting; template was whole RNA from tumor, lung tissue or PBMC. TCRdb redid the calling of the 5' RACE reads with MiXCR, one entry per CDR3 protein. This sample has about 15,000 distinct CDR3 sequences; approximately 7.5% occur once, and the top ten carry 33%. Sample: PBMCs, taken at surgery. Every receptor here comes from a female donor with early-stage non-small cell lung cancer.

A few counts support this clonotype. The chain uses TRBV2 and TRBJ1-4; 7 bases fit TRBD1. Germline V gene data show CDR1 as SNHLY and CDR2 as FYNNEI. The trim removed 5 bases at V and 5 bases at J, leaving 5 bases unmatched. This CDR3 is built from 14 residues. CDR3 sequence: CASSPQGLNEKLFF. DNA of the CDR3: TGTGCCAGCAGTCCACAGGGGTTGAATGAAAAACTGTTTTTT. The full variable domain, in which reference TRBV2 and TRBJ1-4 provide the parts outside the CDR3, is EPEVTQTPSHQVTQMGQEVILRCVPISNHLYFYWYRQILGQKVEFLVSFYNNEISEKSEIFDDQFSVERPDGSNFTLKIRSTKLEDSAMYFCASSPQGLNEKLFFGSGTQLSVL.

The CDR3 protein is CATSSQGLQETQYF. The CDR3 DNA is TGTGCCACCTCAAGCCAGGGGCTCCAAGAGACCCAGTACTTC. The chain has TRBV2 and TRBJ2-5, with D possibly matching TRBD1 (6 bases). There are 14 residues in the CDR3. Trimming removed 10 bases from V and 1 base from J, with 16 bases in between. Germline CDR1 is SNHLY and CDR2 is FYNNEI.

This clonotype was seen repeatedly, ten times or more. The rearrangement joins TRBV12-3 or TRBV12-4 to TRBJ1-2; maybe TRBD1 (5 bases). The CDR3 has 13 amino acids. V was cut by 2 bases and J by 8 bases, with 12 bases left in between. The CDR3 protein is CASSLSGIHGYTF. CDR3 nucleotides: TGTGCCAGCAGTTTATCAGGGATTCACGGCTACACCTTC.

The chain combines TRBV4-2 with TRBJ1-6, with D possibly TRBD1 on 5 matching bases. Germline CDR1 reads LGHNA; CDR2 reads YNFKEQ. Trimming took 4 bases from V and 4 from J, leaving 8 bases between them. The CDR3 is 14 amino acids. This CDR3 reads CASSRGEYNSPLHF. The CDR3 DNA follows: TGTGCCAGCAGCCGAGGGGAATATAATTCACCCCTCCACTTT.

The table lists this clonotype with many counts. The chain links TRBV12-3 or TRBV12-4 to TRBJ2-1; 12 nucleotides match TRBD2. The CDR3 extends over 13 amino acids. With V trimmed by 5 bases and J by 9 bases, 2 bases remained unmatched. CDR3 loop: CASSRLAGAEQFF. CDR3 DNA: TGTGCCAGCAGTAGACTAGCGGGAGCTGAGCAGTTCTTC.

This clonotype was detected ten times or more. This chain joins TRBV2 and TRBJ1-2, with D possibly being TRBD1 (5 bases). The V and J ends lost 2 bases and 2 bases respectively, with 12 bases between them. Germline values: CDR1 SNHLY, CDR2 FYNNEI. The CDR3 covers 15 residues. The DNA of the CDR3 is TGTGCCAGCAGTGAACAGGGCCTGCTCAACTATGGCTACACCTTC. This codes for CASSEQGLLNYGYTF. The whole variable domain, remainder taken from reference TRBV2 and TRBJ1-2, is EPEVTQTPSHQVTQMGQEVILRCVPISNHLYFYWYRQILGQKVEFLVSFYNNEISEKSEIFDDQFSVERPDGSNFTLKIRSTKLEDSAMYFCASSEQGLLNYGYTFGSGTRLTVV.

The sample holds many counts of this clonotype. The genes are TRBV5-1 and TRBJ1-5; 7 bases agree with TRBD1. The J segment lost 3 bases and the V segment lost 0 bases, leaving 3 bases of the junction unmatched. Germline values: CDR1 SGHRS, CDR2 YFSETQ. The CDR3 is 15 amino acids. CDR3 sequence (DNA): TGCGCCAGCAGCTTGGATGGACAGGACAATCAGCCCCAGCATTTT. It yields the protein CASSLDGQDNQPQHF.

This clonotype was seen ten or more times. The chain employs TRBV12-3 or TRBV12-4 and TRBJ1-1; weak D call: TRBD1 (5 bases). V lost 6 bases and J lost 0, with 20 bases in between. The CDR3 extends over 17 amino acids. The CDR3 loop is CASSPRGLALMNTEAFF. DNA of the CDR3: TGTGCCAGCAGCCCACGGGGACTTGCTCTCATGAACACTGAAGCTTTCTTT.

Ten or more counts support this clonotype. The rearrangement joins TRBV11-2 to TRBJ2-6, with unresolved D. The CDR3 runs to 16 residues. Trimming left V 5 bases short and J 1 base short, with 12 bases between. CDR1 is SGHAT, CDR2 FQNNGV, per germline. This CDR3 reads CASSLSLMSGANVLTF. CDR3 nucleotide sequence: TGTGCCAGCAGCCTTTCTCTTATGTCTGGGGCCAACGTCCTGACTTTC.

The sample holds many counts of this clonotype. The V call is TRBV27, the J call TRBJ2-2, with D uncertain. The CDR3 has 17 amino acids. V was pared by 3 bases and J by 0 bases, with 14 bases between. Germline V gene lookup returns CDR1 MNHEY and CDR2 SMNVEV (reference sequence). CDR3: CASSFRLRGANTGELFF. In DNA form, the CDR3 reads TGTGCCAGCAGTTTTCGCCTGCGCGGAGCGAACACCGGGGAGCTGTTTTTT.

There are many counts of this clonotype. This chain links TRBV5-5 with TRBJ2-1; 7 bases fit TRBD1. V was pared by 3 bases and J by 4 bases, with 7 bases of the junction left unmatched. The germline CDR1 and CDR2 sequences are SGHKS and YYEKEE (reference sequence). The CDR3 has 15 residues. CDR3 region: CASSYRTGLYNEQFF. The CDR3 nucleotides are TGTGCCAGCAGCTACAGGACAGGCCTATACAATGAGCAGTTCTTC.

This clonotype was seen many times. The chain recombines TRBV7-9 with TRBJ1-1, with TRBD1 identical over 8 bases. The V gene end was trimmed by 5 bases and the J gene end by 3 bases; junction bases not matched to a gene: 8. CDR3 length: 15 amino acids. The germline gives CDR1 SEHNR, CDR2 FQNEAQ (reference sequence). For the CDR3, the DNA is TGTGCCAGCAGCGCGTGGACAGGGAGGGACACTGAAGCTTTCTTT. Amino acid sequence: CASSAWTGRDTEAFF.

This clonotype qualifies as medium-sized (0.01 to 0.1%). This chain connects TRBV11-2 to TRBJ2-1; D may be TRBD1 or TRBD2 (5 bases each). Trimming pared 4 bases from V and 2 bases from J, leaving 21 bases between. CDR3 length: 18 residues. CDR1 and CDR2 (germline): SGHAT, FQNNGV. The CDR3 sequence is CASSSPATGRAAYNEQFF. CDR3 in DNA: TGTGCCAGCAGCTCGCCCGCCACGGGGCGGGCTGCCTACAATGAGCAGTTCTTC.

The CDR3 DNA reads as TGTGCCAGCAGCCTCAGGGTTACGACAGATACGCAGTATTTT. Amino acids: CASSLRVTTDTQYF. This sequence joins TRBV11-2 and TRBJ2-3; possible D gene TRBD1, 5 bases. V dropped 5 bases and J dropped 3 bases, with 12 bases sitting between them. CDR1 and CDR2 (germline): SGHAT, FQNNGV. This CDR3 has 14 residues.

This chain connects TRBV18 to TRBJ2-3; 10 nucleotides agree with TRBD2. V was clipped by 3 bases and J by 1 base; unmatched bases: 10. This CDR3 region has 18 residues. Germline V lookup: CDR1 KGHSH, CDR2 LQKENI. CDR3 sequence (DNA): TGTGCCAGCTCACCGCTACCCAGAACTAGCGGGGGCACAGATACGCAGTATTTT. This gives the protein CASSPLPRTSGGTDTQYF.

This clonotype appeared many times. The CDR3 bases are TGTGCCAGCAATCAGGCCTCTTCGGGAGGAAACAATGAGCAGTTCTTC. This sequence encodes CASNQASSGGNNEQFF. V gene TRBV28 combines with J gene TRBJ2-1; the match to TRBD2 covers 7 bases. The CDR3 consists of 16 residues. Losses at the gene ends were 7 bases for V and 5 bases for J; bases not matched to a gene: 14. Germline assignment: CDR1 MDHEN and CDR2 SYDVKM.

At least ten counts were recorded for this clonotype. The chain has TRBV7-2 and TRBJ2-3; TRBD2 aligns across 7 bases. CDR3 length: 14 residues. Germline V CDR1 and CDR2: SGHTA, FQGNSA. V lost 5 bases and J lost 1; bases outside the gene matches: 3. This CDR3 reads CASSTSGGTDTQYF. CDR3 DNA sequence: TGTGCCAGCAGCACCAGCGGGGGCACAGATACGCAGTATTTT.

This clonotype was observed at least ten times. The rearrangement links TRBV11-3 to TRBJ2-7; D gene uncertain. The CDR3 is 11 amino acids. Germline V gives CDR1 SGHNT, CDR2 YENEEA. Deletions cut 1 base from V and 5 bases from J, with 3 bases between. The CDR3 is CASSLGNEQYF. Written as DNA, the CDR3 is TGTGCCAGCAGCTTAGGGAACGAGCAGTACTTC.

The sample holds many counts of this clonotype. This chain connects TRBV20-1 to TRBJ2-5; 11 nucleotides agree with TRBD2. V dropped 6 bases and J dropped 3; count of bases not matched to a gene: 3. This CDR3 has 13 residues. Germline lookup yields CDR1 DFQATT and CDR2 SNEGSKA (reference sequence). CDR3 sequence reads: CSASSGRKETQYF. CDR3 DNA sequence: TGCAGTGCATCTAGCGGGAGGAAAGAGACCCAGTACTTC.

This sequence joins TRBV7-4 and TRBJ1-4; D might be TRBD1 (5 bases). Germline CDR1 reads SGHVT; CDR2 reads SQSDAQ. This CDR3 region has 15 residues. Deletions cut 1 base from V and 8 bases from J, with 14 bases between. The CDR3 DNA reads TGTGCCAGCAGCTTAGGCGTCCAGGGAATCGAAAAACTGTTTTTT. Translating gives CASSLGVQGIEKLFF.